This TCR beta chain originates from a study of CD8 T cells in ankylosing spondylitis. Germline V gene lookup returns CDR1 SGDLS and CDR2 YYNGEE. There are 16 residues in the CDR3. Deletions cut 0 bases from V and 0 bases from J, with 11 bases between. Generation of TCR beta libraries employed quantitative 5'-RACE incorporating molecular barcodes. MiXCR, applied by TCRdb to the 5' RACE reads, yields one record per CDR3 protein. Altogether around 250,000 distinct CDR3 sequences are present, roughly 10% being singletons, with the ten largest covering roughly 6.8%. General study points: In ankylosing spondylitis patients, matched synovial fluid reportedly showed significant enrichment of disease-linked clones. Roughly eight highly homologous variants formed a TCR beta motif that appeared characteristic of ankylosing spondylitis blood.

This clonotype was observed many times. The antigen is unknown. V is TRBV9 and J is TRBJ2-3; perhaps TRBD2 as D (5 bases). Input material: blood, either unsorted or a sorted T cell fraction (not recorded which). The source of this sequence is a male donor with ankylosing spondylitis or in good health (not recorded which). The CDR3 DNA follows: TGTGCCAGCAGCGTAGGCGGGTCCCCTAGCACAGATACGCAGTATTTT. It yields the protein CASSVGGSPSTDTQYF.